Described below is a single TCR beta chain sequence and its context. This entry comes from a study of CD8 T cells in Susac syndrome. CDR3 size: 13 residues. Germline CDR1 and CDR2: MNHEY and SVGAGI. V dropped 4 bases and J dropped 7 bases, with 11 bases sitting between them. RNA amounts of roughly 0.45 to 1 ug underwent reverse transcription with random hexamers. The method of amplification for TCR beta CDR3 was immunoSEQ multiplex PCR, covering 54 Vbeta and 13 Jbeta. TCRdb re-derived calls from the immunoSEQ multiplex PCR reads in MiXCR, one entry per CDR3 protein. Here the sample spans some 140,000 distinct CDR3 sequences, 90% to 95% being singletons.

The source of this sequence is a human donor with multiple sclerosis. This rearrangement joins TRBV6-5 to TRBJ2-1; D ambiguous. Sequenced input: CD8+ T cells from PBMCs. CDR3 protein: CASSSDGDNEQFF. CDR3 bases: TGTGCCAGCAGTTCCGACGGCGATAATGAGCAGTTCTTC.